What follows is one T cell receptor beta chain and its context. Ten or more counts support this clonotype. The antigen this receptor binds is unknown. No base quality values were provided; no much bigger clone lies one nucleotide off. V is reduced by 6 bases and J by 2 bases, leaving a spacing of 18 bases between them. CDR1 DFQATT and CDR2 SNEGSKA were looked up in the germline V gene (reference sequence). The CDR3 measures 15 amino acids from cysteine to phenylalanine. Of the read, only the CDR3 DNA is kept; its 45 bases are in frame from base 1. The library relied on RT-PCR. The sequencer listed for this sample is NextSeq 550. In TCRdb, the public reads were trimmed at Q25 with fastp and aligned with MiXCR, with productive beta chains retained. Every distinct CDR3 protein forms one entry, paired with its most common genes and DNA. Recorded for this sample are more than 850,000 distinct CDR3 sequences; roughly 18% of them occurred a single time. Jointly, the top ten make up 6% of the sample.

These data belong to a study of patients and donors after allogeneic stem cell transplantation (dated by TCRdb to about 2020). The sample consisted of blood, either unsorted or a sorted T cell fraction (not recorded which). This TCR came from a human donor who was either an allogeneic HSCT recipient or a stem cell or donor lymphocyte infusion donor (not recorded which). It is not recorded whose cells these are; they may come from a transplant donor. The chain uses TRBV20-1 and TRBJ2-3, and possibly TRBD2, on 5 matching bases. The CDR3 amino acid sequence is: CSAAGNSGSTDTQYF. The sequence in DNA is TGCAGTGCAGCCGGGAATTCAGGCTCCACAGATACGCAGTATTTT.